A single sample is the source of the 23 T cell receptor beta chains below, sequenced in a study of blood T cells in healthy people across ages. Through a sample-barcoded 5' primer and a J-beta primer mix, a second PCR was run for roughly 6 to 12 cycles. TCRdb processed the 5' RACE reads anew with MiXCR; each CDR3 protein has one entry. The profile covers hundreds of thousands of distinct CDR3 sequences, with 58% appearing a single time and 20% to 25% taken by the ten largest. The sequencing sample was made of blood. Receptors originate from a man aged 25 to 40 in good health.

V and J are TRBV5-1 and TRBJ2-5; a weak D match, TRBD2 (6 bases). Germline V CDR1 and CDR2: SGHRS, YFSETQ. This CDR3 has 17 residues. The V gene lost 4 bases and the J gene lost 6 bases, with 25 bases spanning the gap. The CDR3 loop reads CASSGGSPGTLVKTQYF. The CDR3 DNA follows: TGCGCCAGCAGCGGAGGGTCCCCAGGGACTTTAGTAAAGACCCAGTACTTC.

The gene calls are TRBV20-1 and TRBJ2-7; D not certain. This CDR3 is built from 11 residues. Germline V gene sequence: CDR1 DFQATT, CDR2 SNEGSKA (reference sequence). The ends were cut back, 8 bases at V and 3 bases at J, with 11 bases in the middle. CDR3 DNA sequence: TGCAGTCCCCATCTGGGCTACGAGCAGTACTTC. Protein: CSPHLGYEQYF.

The CDR3 sequence is CASSFALDEQYF. The CDR3 region has the DNA TGTGCCAGCAGCTTTGCCTTGGACGAGCAGTACTTC. The chain combines TRBV5-5 with TRBJ2-7; D remains ambiguous. Germline assignment: CDR1 SGHKS and CDR2 YYEKEE (reference sequence). There are 12 residues in the CDR3. V was cut by 2 bases and J by 5 bases, with 8 bases left in between.

The rearrangement uses TRBV20-1 and TRBJ2-3, with TRBD2 matching 10 bases. The germline V gene has CDR1 DFQATT and CDR2 SNEGSKA (reference sequence). J was trimmed by 2 bases and V by 7 bases; bases with no gene match: 15. This CDR3 comprises 17 residues. CDR3 sequence: CSDSPGRAGGYTDTQYF. Written as DNA, the CDR3 is TGCAGTGATAGCCCCGGACGAGCGGGGGGGTACACAGATACGCAGTATTTT.

V and J are TRBV28 and TRBJ2-7; TRBD1 might be the D (5 bases). The CDR3 is made up of 13 amino acids. Per the germline V gene, CDR1 is MDHEN and CDR2 is SYDVKM. Trimming cost V 5 bases and J 3 bases, with 11 bases left between them. CDR3 nucleotide sequence: TGTGCCAGCAGTCGGCCGGACATCTACGAGCAGTACTTC. This codes for CASSRPDIYEQYF.

This rearrangement joins TRBV7-2 to TRBJ1-5; D is unresolved. Germline CDR1 reads SGHTA; CDR2 reads FQGNSA. The CDR3 spans 15 residues. V shed 5 bases and J shed 0 bases, with 11 bases lying between them. In nucleotides, the CDR3 is TGTGCCAGCAGCCCCCAACAGTTTAGCAATCAGCCCCAGCATTTT. It yields the protein CASSPQQFSNQPQHF.

The chain has TRBV20-1 and TRBJ2-1; 8 positions match TRBD2. The germline V gene has CDR1 DFQATT and CDR2 SNEGSKA (reference sequence). V was pared by 1 base and J by 7 bases, with 9 bases of the junction left unmatched. This CDR3 is built from 15 residues. CDR3 sequence (DNA): TGCAGTGCTAGAGGAAACCGACTAGCGCCAAATGAGCAGTTCTTC. This encodes CSARGNRLAPNEQFF.

Only one count was recorded for this clonotype. This chain links TRBV28 with TRBJ2-7, with TRBD2 identical over 12 bases. Germline-derived CDR1 and CDR2 are MDHEN and SYDVKM. This CDR3 spans 16 amino acids. After removal of 5 bases from V and 4 bases from J, the junction contained 9 bases not matched to a gene. The CDR3 region has the DNA TGTGCCAGCAGTCGCCTTACTAGCGGGGGGAGGTACGAGCAGTACTTC. It translates to CASSRLTSGGRYEQYF.

This clonotype came up a few times. CDR3 bases: TGCGCCAGCAGCCAAGTAAGCGGCAGTGGGGAGCTGTTTTTT. It translates to CASSQVSGSGELFF. This sequence joins TRBV4-1 and TRBJ2-2; TRBD2 might be the D (5 bases). This CDR3 contains 14 residues. Germline CDR1 reads MGHRA; CDR2 reads YSYEKL. The germline V and J ends were trimmed by 1 base and 8 bases, with 11 bases remaining between them.

The J gene is TRBJ2-1, the V gene TRBV6-6, with 9 bases matching TRBD2. V dropped 0 bases and J dropped 7; count of bases not matched to a gene: 10. Germline-derived CDR1 and CDR2 are MNHNY and SVGAGI (reference sequence). This CDR3 region has 17 residues. In nucleotides, the CDR3 is TGTGCCAGCAGTTACTCGACGAGCGGGGGGCTTAGGAATGAGCAGTTCTTC. It encodes CASSYSTSGGLRNEQFF.

This clonotype showed up just a few times. This chain links TRBV28 with TRBJ1-5; TRBD1 might be the D (5 bases). The germline V gene has CDR1 MDHEN and CDR2 SYDVKM. Trimming took off 3 bases at V and 3 bases at J, with 9 bases between the two ends. This CDR3 comprises 14 residues. CDR3 DNA: TGTGCCAGCAGTTTGGACACTCCCAATCAGCCCCAGCATTTT. Translation: CASSLDTPNQPQHF.

This clonotype was observed a few times. The J gene is TRBJ2-1, the V gene TRBV7-2; 12 nucleotides agree with TRBD2. The CDR3 is 16 amino acids. CDR1 SGHTA and CDR2 FQGNSA come from the germline V gene. Trimming cost V 0 bases and J 7 bases; bases outside gene matches: 4. The CDR3: CASSLARLAGVNEQFF. Here the CDR3 DNA reads TGTGCCAGCAGCTTAGCGCGACTAGCGGGAGTTAATGAGCAGTTCTTC.

In DNA, the CDR3 is TGCGCCAGCAGCTTAACGTTACAGGGAGGAAGTGAGACCCAGTACTTC. Translated, it gives CASSLTLQGGSETQYF. The rearrangement links TRBV5-1 to TRBJ2-5; D tentatively fits TRBD1 or TRBD2 (6 bases each). CDR1 is SGHRS and CDR2 is YFSETQ in the germline V gene. This CDR3 contains 16 residues. Trimming took off 2 bases at V and 5 bases at J, with 19 bases between the two ends. Drawing the rest from reference TRBV5-1 and TRBJ2-5, the complete variable domain is KAGVTQTPRYLIKTRGQQVTLSCSPISGHRSVSWYQQTPGQGLQFLFEYFSETQRNKGNFPGRFSGRQFSNSRSEMNVSTLELGDSALYLCASSLTLQGGSETQYFGPGTRLLVL.

This clonotype was counted a single time. The chain carries TRBV4-3 and TRBJ2-1; D possibly corresponds to TRBD2 (6 bases). V was trimmed by 3 bases and J by 5 bases, leaving 11 bases between them. The CDR3 is 14 amino acids. CDR1 and CDR2 (germline): LGHNA, YSLEER. CDR3 amino acids: CASSHLLADNEQFF. The DNA of the CDR3 is TGCGCCAGCAGCCACCTACTAGCCGACAATGAGCAGTTCTTC.

The chain recombines TRBV6-5 with TRBJ2-5, with D maybe TRBD1 (6 bases). The DNA end is a closer match to TRBJ2-7, so the J assignment may be wrong. The CDR3 loop spans 14 amino acids. The germline CDR1 and CDR2 sequences are MNHEY and SVGAGI. CDR3 in DNA: TGTGCCAGCAGTTACAGCGGACAGAGCTACGAGCAGTACTTC. It specifies CASSYSGQSYEQYF.

The CDR3 sequence: CATSEVGGNEQFF. In DNA form, the CDR3 reads TGTGCCACCAGTGAAGTAGGGGGCAATGAGCAGTTCTTC. The genes are TRBV24-1 and TRBJ2-1; tentatively, D is TRBD1 (6 bases). CDR1 is KGHDR and CDR2 is SFDVKD in the germline V gene. The CDR3 spans 13 residues. Trimming pared 4 bases from V and 6 bases from J, leaving 9 bases between.

The chain joins TRBV6-5 to TRBJ1-2, with a possible D match to TRBD1 (5 bases). V lost 6 bases and J lost 4, with 21 bases in between. From germline, CDR1 is MNHEY and CDR2 SVGAGI. The CDR3 extends over 16 amino acids. The CDR3 loop is CASRPRGAGIIYGYTF. CDR3 DNA sequence: TGTGCCAGCAGACCTCGTGGAGCAGGGATAATCTATGGCTACACCTTC.

The chain carries TRBV7-9 and TRBJ2-7; TRBD2 agrees at 10 bases. The germline gives CDR1 SEHNR, CDR2 FQNEAQ (reference sequence). The CDR3 loop spans 20 amino acids. V trimming: 5 bases; J trimming: 0 bases; junction bases outside the gene matches: 19. The CDR3 bases are TGTGCCAGCAGCCCCCTAAAGGGTAGCGGGAGGCTTTCAACCTCCTACGAGCAGTACTTC. Translating gives CASSPLKGSGRLSTSYEQYF.

The genes are TRBV7-9 and TRBJ2-5; D gene ambiguous. Per the germline V gene, CDR1 is SEHNR and CDR2 is FQNEAQ (reference sequence). The V and J ends lost 4 bases and 4 bases respectively, with 13 bases between them. The CDR3 consists of 14 residues. The CDR3 protein is CASSSMGPSETQYF. Here the CDR3 DNA reads TGTGCCAGCAGCTCTATGGGCCCCTCAGAGACCCAGTACTTC.

This chain links TRBV7-9 with TRBJ1-6; D unclear. This CDR3 contains 13 residues. Looked up from germline, CDR1 is SEHNR and CDR2 is FQNEAQ (reference sequence). V was shortened by 6 bases and J by 10 bases, with 13 bases between the two germline ends. The CDR3: CASSYGGSSPLHF. The DNA of the CDR3 is TGTGCCAGCAGTTACGGTGGCAGCTCACCCCTCCACTTT.

This chain joins TRBV27 and TRBJ2-1, with 7 nucleotides matching TRBD1. Germline loops: CDR1 MNHEY, CDR2 SMNVEV (reference sequence). Trimming removed 1 base from V and 6 bases from J; junction bases left unmatched: 9. The CDR3 totals 16 residues. CDR3 loop: CASSLLVSSGGNEQFF. The CDR3, as DNA: TGTGCCAGCAGTTTATTAGTCTCCTCAGGGGGCAATGAGCAGTTCTTC.

The chain uses TRBV12-3 or TRBV12-4 and TRBJ2-7; D is uncertain. Trimming shortened V by 3 bases and J by 2 bases, and 11 bases separated the two germline ends. CDR3 length: 14 amino acids. The CDR3 sequence is CASSFDGNPYEQYF. Here the CDR3 DNA reads TGTGCCAGCAGTTTCGACGGCAATCCCTACGAGCAGTACTTC.

This rearrangement joins TRBV5-1 to TRBJ1-4, with TRBD2 matching 7 bases. The DNA end favors TRBJ2-2, so the J call may be wrong. The CDR3 is 16 residues long. Germline V gene sequence: CDR1 SGHRS, CDR2 YFSETQ. The DNA of the CDR3 is TGCGCCAGCAGCTCAGGACTAGTTGGGTACACCGGGGAGCTGTTTTTT. Protein sequence: CASSSGLVGYTGELFF.